This TCR beta chain was profiled in a study of blood T cell repertoires in COVID-19. As for the study in general: Specimens from acute and convalescent COVID-19 originated in the United States, Italy and Spain. Nucleic acid was either cDNA or gDNA, and it came from T cells, B-cell-depleted T cells, or PBMCs.

From germline, CDR1 is SGHTS and CDR2 YDEGEE. The V gene end was trimmed by 4 bases and the J gene end by 5 bases; junction bases not matched to a gene: 14. The CDR3 has 16 amino acids. Under the authors' procedure: Amplifying reference gene primers gave estimates of nucleated cell counts. Measured with immunoSEQ multiplex PCR; TCRdb has only the in-frame clones, and not every one. Clone size and V and J calls were adopted from that table, with D and trimming inferred from the DNA. This table has some 350,000 clones, around 90% appearing once. The TCR comes from a man younger than 35 with active or convalescent COVID-19. The sequenced sample was peripheral blood. The rearrangement joins TRBV5-8 to TRBJ2-7, with 8 bases identical to TRBD1. The CDR3 spells CASSGPGDRFKDEQYF. The CDR3 bases are TGTGCCAGCAGCGGCCCCGGGGACAGGTTTAAGGACGAGCAGTACTTC.